This T cell receptor (beta chain) is from a study of human versus mouse CDR3 diversity and MHC coevolution. Method: immunoSEQ multiplex PCR; TCRdb's copy keeps in-frame clones and lacks some. The repertoire includes 55,000 to 65,000 clones, 85% to 95% of them detected once, and approximately 20% sits in the top ten. Trimming removed 3 bases from V and 4 bases from J; junction bases left unmatched: 2. The CDR3 spans 14 residues. Germline assignment: CDR1 SGHAT and CDR2 FQNNGV. The chain combines TRBV11-2 with TRBJ2-2, with 7 bases matching TRBD2. Input material: naive CD4+ T cells from blood. The subset denotes: CD45RO-negative CD62L-positive naive CD4 T cells. The source is a person in their sixties in good health. The CDR3 reads CASSLGGTTGELFF. The CDR3 DNA follows: TGTGCCAGCAGCTTGGGAGGGACCACCGGGGAGCTGTTTTTT. The variable domain in full, completed from reference TRBV11-2 and TRBJ2-2, reads EAGVAQSPRYKIIEKRQSVAFWCNPISGHATLYWYQQILGQGPKLLIQFQNNGVVDDSQLPKDRFSAERLKGVDSTLKIQPAKLEDSAVYLCASSLGGTTGELFFGEGSRLTVL.